The T cell receptor beta chain described here comes from a study of cytotoxic CD8 clonotypes in ibrutinib-treated CLL. Measured with immunoSEQ multiplex PCR; TCRdb has only the in-frame clones, and not every one. The data hold roughly 63,000 clones, with roughly 57% observed a single time. Germline V CDR1 and CDR2: SGHRS, YFSETQ. The CDR3 runs 17 residues. Trimming pared 3 bases from V and 7 bases from J, leaving 23 bases between. This TCR came from a human donor with chronic lymphocytic leukemia. Here the sequenced sample was PBMCs, taken after 12 months of ibrutinib treatment. V is TRBV5-1 and J is TRBJ2-1; possibly TRBD1 or TRBD2 for D (7 bases each). The CDR3 coding sequence is TGCGCCAGCAGCTCCCGGGTGCCAGGGGGGGCAGGGAATGAGCAGTTCTTC. This sequence encodes CASSSRVPGGAGNEQFF.